Described below is a single TCR beta chain sequence and its context. Its antigen is not yet known. The sample holds no much larger clone one base away, and base qualities are not on file. Receptors were amplified or captured by PCR. The sequencer listed for this sample is Illumina HiSeq 2500. Molecular barcoding was employed in the preparation of TCR libraries, with unique molecular identifiers being used to normalize TCRbeta repertoire quantification. Using fastp at Q25 and MiXCR, TCRdb reprocessed the public reads and kept productive beta chains. Each record represents a unique CDR3 protein, reported with the most common genes and DNA among its rows. This sample lists 200,000 to 300,000 distinct CDR3 sequences; about 24% were detected once. The biggest ten clones account for about 5% of the sample. These data belong to a study of T-cell reconstitution after alpha-beta-depleted transplantation in children (dated by TCRdb to 2015 to 2016). The study in broad terms: Using TCR repertoire profiling, the study quantitatively followed how T-cell immune reconstitution unfolded in children after TCRalphabeta/CD19-depleted allogeneic hematopoietic cell transplantation. The investigation overall reported the following: In some patients, the high TCRbeta diversity seen at day 60 was put down to recipient T cells and intrathymic progenitors that had survived conditioning. Hyperexpanded clone frequencies declined over subsequent months; after one year, T-cell counts and TCRbeta diversity were mostly attributed to newly produced T cells. About two months after transplant, the apparently early recovery of alphabetaT-cell counts reportedly depended on just several hundred clones that had expanded rapidly and came from non-depleted graft cells.

CDR1 and CDR2, per the germline V gene, are SGHTA and FQGNSA. The CDR3 covers 14 residues, taking in both the cysteine and the phenylalanine. The only DNA kept is the CDR3, 42 bases in frame from the first base. V sheds 5 bases and J sheds 4 bases, leaving 15 bases between their ends. The sample's treatment or condition, from its label and the paper: allogeneic hematopoietic cell transplantation with graft depleted of TCRalphabeta T cells and CD19 B cells. The children who served as transplant recipients had been given grafts of TCRalphabeta/CD19-depleted allogeneic hematopoietic cells. The source was PBMCs, mostly from graft donor cells, collected 360 days after TCRalphabeta/CD19-depleted stem cell transplant. The receptor comes from a female patient aged 2-9 years who had a stem cell transplant for congenital amegakaryocytic thrombocytopenia, so the T cells may come from the graft donor. The rearranged segments are TRBV7-2 and TRBJ2-7; the D gene is perhaps TRBD1 or TRBD2, as each covers 5 bases. The CDR3 protein is CASSPGTKEYEQYF. The DNA sequence follows: TGTGCCAGCAGCCCCGGGACGAAGGAGTACGAGCAGTACTTC.